This T cell receptor beta chain was identified during a study of spatial heterogeneity in lung cancer. Study results and limitations: TCRs found ubiquitously expanded in tumor appeared in blood more at resection than at follow-up.

The CDR3 is made up of 13 amino acids. V lost 3 bases and J 3 bases, leaving 9 bases between the germline ends. Germline CDR1 and CDR2: SEHNR and FQNEAQ (reference sequence). In TCRdb, the 5' RACE reads were re-called with MiXCR into one record per CDR3 protein. The table shows around 74,000 distinct CDR3 sequences, with about an eighth occurring only once. Comment on this clonotype: What it binds is not known.

Time point defined: sample taken at primary tumor resection. Tumor, nontumor lung or frozen PBMC supplied whole RNA, sequenced without sorting. The sequence came from a male donor with early-stage non-small cell lung cancer. The chain employs TRBV7-9 and TRBJ2-7; no reliable D call. Sequences were derived from PBMCs, sampled at surgery. The DNA of the CDR3 is TGTGCCAGCAGCTTCGGGCCGATCTACGAGCAGTACTTC. Its protein product is CASSFGPIYEQYF.